What follows are 21 T cell receptor beta chains derived from one specimen sequenced in a study of blood T cells in healthy people across ages. A second PCR, run for about 6 to 11 cycles, used a sample-barcoded 5' primer plus a J-beta primer mix. Via MiXCR, TCRdb re-called the 5' RACE reads, giving one row per CDR3 protein. The table records some 1.5 million distinct CDR3 sequences, 28% of them present only once. Input material: blood. The receptors shown here come from a woman aged 25 to 45 in good health.

This clonotype was counted between two and nine times. The V and J genes are TRBV12-3 or TRBV12-4 and TRBJ2-1, with 11 nucleotides matching TRBD2. J lost 9 bases, V lost 4 bases, and 8 bases had no gene match. The CDR3 has 15 residues. The CDR3 sequence is CASSSLAGGFSEQFF. The CDR3 region has the DNA TGTGCCAGCAGTTCTCTAGCGGGGGGATTCAGTGAGCAGTTCTTC.

There are many counts of this clonotype. The chain has TRBV29-1 and TRBJ2-5; 9 bases agree with TRBD1. The germline gives CDR1 SQVTM, CDR2 ANQGSEA. The CDR3 length is 15 residues. Germline trimming cut 1 base from V and 0 bases from J; bases unmatched to any gene: 3. CDR3 coding DNA: TGCAGCGTTGAAGCCTGGGACAGGGACCAAGAGACCCAGTACTTC. Its translation is CSVEAWDRDQETQYF.

This chain joins TRBV20-1 and TRBJ2-5, with D unresolved. The germline V and J ends were trimmed by 0 bases and 11 bases, with 19 bases remaining between them. Germline lookup yields CDR1 DFQATT and CDR2 SNEGSKA (reference sequence). CDR3 length: 14 amino acids. Here the CDR3 reads CSARDTTSIKEQYF. The CDR3, as DNA: TGCAGTGCTAGAGATACGACATCGATTAAAGAGCAGTACTTC.

In its sample, this clonotype was seen many times. In DNA form, the CDR3 reads TGCGCCAGCAGCGGCAAACAGGGAAGGTCTGGGGCCAACGTCCTGACTTTC. It encodes CASSGKQGRSGANVLTF. The chain has TRBV5-1 and TRBJ2-6; tentatively, D is TRBD1 (6 bases). Germline V gene lookup returns CDR1 SGHRS and CDR2 YFSETQ. The CDR3 sequence is 17 residues long. V shed 4 bases and J shed 1 base, with 15 bases lying between them. Based on the CDR3 plus reference TRBV5-1 and TRBJ2-6, the full variable domain is KAGVTQTPRYLIKTRGQQVTLSCSPISGHRSVSWYQQTPGQGLQFLFEYFSETQRNKGNFPGRFSGRQFSNSRSEMNVSTLELGDSALYLCASSGKQGRSGANVLTFGAGSRLTVL.

This clonotype was observed a handful of times. The gene calls are TRBV30 and TRBJ2-3; D call uncertain. Per the germline V gene, CDR1 is GTSNPN and CDR2 is SVGIG (reference sequence). This CDR3 is 13 amino acids long. The V gene lost 0 bases and the J gene lost 5 bases, with 9 bases spanning the gap. The CDR3 reads CAWSVNLRDTQYF. DNA for the CDR3: TGTGCCTGGAGTGTAAACCTGAGAGATACGCAGTATTTT.

This clonotype was counted at least ten times. The chain employs TRBV5-4 and TRBJ1-2, with D uncertain. Per the germline V gene, CDR1 is SGHNT and CDR2 is YYREEE (reference sequence). CDR3 size: 17 residues. Trimming took off 2 bases at V and 0 bases at J, with 17 bases between the two ends. Here the CDR3 reads CASSFLSSSTSNYGYTF. The CDR3 DNA sequence: TGTGCCAGCAGCTTCTTATCATCATCAACTTCTAACTATGGCTACACCTTC.

This clonotype was seen ten or more times. The chain carries TRBV3-1 and TRBJ2-1; possible D gene TRBD1, 5 bases. CDR1 and CDR2 from the germline V gene are LGHDT and YNNKEL (reference sequence). Trimming removed 8 bases at V and 6 bases at J, with 8 bases between. There are 11 residues in the CDR3. CDR3 residues: CASGQGNEQFF. CDR3 coding DNA: TGTGCCAGCGGTCAGGGCAATGAGCAGTTCTTC.

The chain is built from TRBV6-2 or TRBV6-3 and TRBJ2-7; a possible D gene is TRBD1 (6 bases). CDR3 length equals 14 residues. The germline V gene encodes CDR1 MNHEY and CDR2 SVGEGT. Trimming removed 7 bases from V and 7 bases from J, with 20 bases in between. The CDR3 protein is CASTRDTVRGEQYF. The CDR3 nucleotides read TGTGCCAGCACCCGGGACACCGTAAGGGGGGAGCAGTACTTC.

At least ten counts were recorded for this clonotype. This chain connects TRBV20-1 to TRBJ2-5; tentatively, D is TRBD2 (6 bases). V lost 5 bases and J 6 bases, leaving 16 bases between the germline ends. Germline V gene data show CDR1 as DFQATT and CDR2 as SNEGSKA (reference sequence). The CDR3 runs to 13 residues. In DNA form, the CDR3 reads TGCAGTGCTGCACACCTAGCGCGAAAGACCCAGTACTTC. Translation: CSAAHLARKTQYF.

Many counts were recorded for this clonotype. The chain links TRBV7-2 to TRBJ2-5; no definite D call. Germline assignment: CDR1 SGHTA and CDR2 FQGNSA. V lost 5 bases, J lost 5 bases, and 9 bases lay in between. The CDR3 contains 12 residues. The CDR3 region has the DNA TGTGCCAGCAGCCGAACACGGGAGACCCAGTACTTC. It codes for CASSRTRETQYF.

This clonotype has only a few counts. The chain couples TRBV5-1 to TRBJ2-5, with a weak D call TRBD1 (6 bases). In germline, CDR1 is SGHRS, CDR2 YFSETQ. The CDR3 spans 13 residues. V lost 7 bases and J lost 5, with 15 bases in between. The CDR3 here is CASEPQGKETQYF. CDR3 in DNA: TGCGCCAGCGAACCACAGGGAAAGGAGACCCAGTACTTC.

This clonotype showed up just once. Because it lacks the conserved phenylalanine or tryptophan at the end, this CDR3 is likely a read error. This chain uses TRBV12-3 or TRBV12-4 with TRBJ2-3; D is uncertain. V was trimmed by 9 bases and J by 1 base, leaving 8 bases between them. This CDR3 contains 12 residues. The CDR3 reads CASRFGTDTQYS. The CDR3 DNA reads as TGTGCCAGTAGGTTTGGCACAGATACGCAGTATTCT.

This clonotype was detected a few times. The rearrangement joins TRBV2 to TRBJ2-5; D possibly uses TRBD1 or TRBD2 (5 bases each). Germline-derived CDR1 and CDR2 are SNHLY and FYNNEI. This CDR3 has 15 amino acids. The ends were cut back, 6 bases at V and 2 bases at J, with 16 bases in the middle. CDR3 nucleotides: TGTGCCAGCAGACGCCTGGGACGCGAACAAGAGACCCAGTACTTC. Its protein is CASRRLGREQETQYF.

In its sample, this clonotype was seen a few times. This chain joins TRBV19 and TRBJ1-2; D is unresolved. The ends were cut back, 4 bases at V and 4 bases at J, with 19 bases in the middle. This CDR3 contains 16 residues. Germline-derived CDR1 and CDR2 are LNHDA and SQIVND (reference sequence). The CDR3 region has the DNA TGTGCCAGTAGTACACCCACAGAGAGGAGTGGCTATGGCTACACCTTC. Its translation: CASSTPTERSGYGYTF.

The CDR3 sequence: CASADRIFTGELFF. The DNA for the CDR3 is TGTGCCAGCGCCGACAGGATTTTCACCGGGGAGCTGTTTTTT. The V and J genes are TRBV2 and TRBJ2-2, with D perhaps matching TRBD1 (6 bases). The CDR3 loop spans 14 amino acids. V shed 8 bases and J shed 4 bases, with 14 bases lying between them. Germline-derived CDR1 and CDR2 are SNHLY and FYNNEI. The full variable domain, rest sourced from reference TRBV2 and TRBJ2-2, is EPEVTQTPSHQVTQMGQEVILRCVPISNHLYFYWYRQILGQKVEFLVSFYNNEISEKSEIFDDQFSVERPDGSNFTLKIRSTKLEDSAMYFCASADRIFTGELFFGEGSRLTVL.

This clonotype was seen more than once but under ten times. The V gene is TRBV24-1, the J gene TRBJ2-4; D is unclear. V shed 4 bases and J shed 8 bases, with 20 bases lying between them. The germline gives CDR1 KGHDR, CDR2 SFDVKD. The CDR3 length is 16 residues. Written as DNA, the CDR3 is TGTGCCACCAGTGACCCGATCATCATAGCTTTGGACATTCAGTACTTC. Its translation: CATSDPIIIALDIQYF.

This clonotype turned up a few times. The V and J genes are TRBV6-5 and TRBJ2-7, with 7 bases aligning to TRBD2. The CDR3 length is 15 residues. J lost 2 bases, V lost 6 bases, and 10 bases had no gene match. Germline V gives CDR1 MNHEY, CDR2 SVGAGI. The CDR3 coding sequence is TGTGCCAGCAGGCCCGTAGCGGGTGTCGCCTACGAGCAGTACTTC. This sequence encodes CASRPVAGVAYEQYF.

The chain recombines TRBV5-1 with TRBJ2-6, with D possibly TRBD2 on 5 matching bases. The CDR3 extends over 18 amino acids. Trimming cost V 4 bases and J 4 bases, with 21 bases left between them. The germline gives CDR1 SGHRS, CDR2 YFSETQ. As DNA, the CDR3 is TGCGCCAGCAGCAACCCGGGCCAAGCCCCGGGAGGGGCCAACGTCCTGACTTTC. Its translation: CASSNPGQAPGGANVLTF.

This clonotype was counted ten times or more. The chain is built from TRBV7-6 and TRBJ2-1; D call uncertain. The CDR3 length is 16 residues. V lost 4 bases and J 6 bases, leaving 19 bases between the germline ends. Germline assignment: CDR1 SGHVS and CDR2 FNYEAQ. CDR3 protein: CASSSPGGKVGNEQFF. In DNA, the CDR3 is TGTGCCAGCAGCTCCCCGGGTGGGAAAGTCGGCAATGAGCAGTTCTTC.

This clonotype has only a few counts. J is TRBJ2-6 and V is TRBV7-2; a weak D match, TRBD1 (6 bases). The CDR3 sequence is 19 residues long. In germline, CDR1 is SGHTA, CDR2 FQGNSA. V shed 5 bases and J shed 1 base, with 21 bases lying between them. DNA for the CDR3: TGTGCCAGCAGCCCAGGGGTCGGAACAACTTATTCTGGGGCCAACGTCCTGACTTTC. It codes for CASSPGVGTTYSGANVLTF. Drawing the rest from reference TRBV7-2 and TRBJ2-6, the complete variable domain is GAGVSQSPSNKVTEKGKDVELRCDPISGHTALYWYRQSLGQGLEFLIYFQGNSAPDKSGLPSDRFSAERTGGSVSTLTIQRTQQEDSAVYLCASSPGVGTTYSGANVLTFGAGSRLTVL.

In nucleotides, the CDR3 is TGCGCCAGCAGCTTGATAGCGGGGGCCGGGAGCGAGCAGTACTTC. It codes for CASSLIAGAGSEQYF. The gene calls are TRBV5-1 and TRBJ2-7, with 9 bases matching TRBD2. The germline CDR1 and CDR2 sequences are SGHRS and YFSETQ. The CDR3 spans 15 residues. The trim removed 1 base at V and 6 bases at J, leaving 8 bases unmatched.